A selection of T cell receptor beta chains follows, all from one sample in a study of T cell changes during pregnancy in multiple sclerosis. The repertoire was sequenced with immunoSEQ multiplex PCR; TCRdb's copy has only in-frame clones and lacks some. Here the sample spans tens of thousands of clones, 90% to 95% being singletons. Sequencing used peripheral blood, obtained in the third trimester of pregnancy. Receptor source: a female donor in good health, enrolled as a control in a pregnancy study. Both conserved end residues are part of each CDR3. D genes are given only for firm matches.

D gene: .; V gene: TRBV6-1; CDR3 protein: CASSVWAGSTDTQYF
D gene: TRBD2; V gene: TRBV7-9; CDR3 protein: CASSLGLASDTQYF
D gene: TRBD1; V gene: TRBV6-5; CDR3 protein: CASKAGTGGTEAFF
D gene: .; V gene: TRBV30; CDR3 protein: CAWGRTESPLHF
D gene: .; V gene: TRBV7-6; CDR3 protein: CASRWGGLWQRGTEAFF
D gene: TRBD2; V gene: TRBV6-5; CDR3 protein: CASSQAGGEQYF
D gene: .; V gene: TRBV7-7; CDR3 protein: CASSVGLSQETQYF
D gene: .; V gene: TRBV5-1; CDR3 protein: CASSLYEQKVQYF
D gene: .; V gene: TRBV19; CDR3 protein: CASSIARNEQFF
D gene: TRBD2; V gene: TRBV28; CDR3 protein: CASSLSQLAGGTDTQYF
D gene: .; V gene: TRBV10-1; CDR3 protein: CASRDSSGNTIYF
D gene: .; V gene: TRBV5-1; CDR3 protein: CASNSGLRQETQYF
D gene: TRBD1; V gene: TRBV6-1; CDR3 protein: CASSWTGANTEAFF
D gene: .; V gene: TRBV12-1; CDR3 protein: CASRRKLTCGQHNQPQHF
D gene: .; V gene: TRBV27; CDR3 protein: CASSLSQGPNQPQHF
D gene: TRBD2; V gene: TRBV29-1; CDR3 protein: CSAVGLAGADEQFF
D gene: .; V gene: TRBV27; CDR3 protein: CASSYRPGEKLFF
D gene: TRBD1; V gene: TRBV2; CDR3 protein: CAISGQGYLMNTEAFF
D gene: .; V gene: TRBV2; CDR3 protein: CASSEGISSYNSPLHF
D gene: .; V gene: TRBV5-1; CDR3 protein: CASSLTGTNTEAFF
D gene: TRBD1; V gene: TRBV5-1; CDR3 protein: CASSQDRGTEKLFF
D gene: TRBD2; V gene: TRBV11-2; CDR3 protein: CASSLGGGGGAETQYF
D gene: .; V gene: TRBV7-2; CDR3 protein: CASSYRTSMNTEAFF
D gene: TRBD1; V gene: TRBV11-1; CDR3 protein: CASSRQGRGLETQYF
D gene: .; V gene: TRBV9; CDR3 protein: CASSVGPAADTQYF
D gene: .; V gene: TRBV5-1; CDR3 protein: CASSLERMNTEAFF
D gene: TRBD2; V gene: TRBV11-2; CDR3 protein: CASSSDPGLAYNEQFF
D gene: TRBD2; V gene: TRBV4-2; CDR3 protein: CASSQVGQRGGQDTQYF
D gene: .; V gene: TRBV27; CDR3 protein: CASSSRDNEQFF
D gene: .; V gene: TRBV5-1; CDR3 protein: CASSFNGELAKNIQYF
D gene: TRBD1; V gene: TRBV27; CDR3 protein: CASSLEGAVGTGELFF
D gene: .; V gene: TRBV30; CDR3 protein: CAWSGLGPYQPQHF